Listed here is a single T cell receptor (beta chain). This sample is drawn from a study of blood T cell repertoires in COVID-19. Study overall: From the United States, Italy and Spain came samples of acute and convalescent COVID-19.

The germline gives CDR1 SGHTA, CDR2 FQGNSA. V was trimmed by 5 bases and J by 2 bases, leaving 17 bases between them. This CDR3 contains 16 residues. Sequencing was performed with immunoSEQ multiplex PCR; in TCRdb, only in-frame clones are kept and a portion is missing. The sample records fewer than 200,000 clones, approximately 83% being singletons. The TCR comes from a human donor in a cohort sampled during active COVID-19. The sample taken for sequencing was peripheral blood. This chain uses TRBV7-2 with TRBJ2-3, with a weak D call TRBD1 (6 bases). The CDR3 DNA follows: TGTGCCAGCAGCCCCACCGGGACAAACCCCACAGATACGCAGTATTTT. Translation gives CASSPTGTNPTDTQYF.